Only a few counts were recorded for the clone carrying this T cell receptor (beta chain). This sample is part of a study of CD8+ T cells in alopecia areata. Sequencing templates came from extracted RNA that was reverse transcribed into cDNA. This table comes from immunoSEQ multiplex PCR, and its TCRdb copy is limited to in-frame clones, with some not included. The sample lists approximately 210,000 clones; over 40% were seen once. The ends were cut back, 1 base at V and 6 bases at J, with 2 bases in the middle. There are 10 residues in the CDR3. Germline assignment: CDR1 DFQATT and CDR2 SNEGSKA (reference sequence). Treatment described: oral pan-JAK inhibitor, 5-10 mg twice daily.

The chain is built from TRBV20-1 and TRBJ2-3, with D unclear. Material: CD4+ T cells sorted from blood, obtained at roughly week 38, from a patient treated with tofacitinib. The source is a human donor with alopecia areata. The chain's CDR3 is CSARVDTQYF. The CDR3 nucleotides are TGCAGTGCTAGAGTTGATACGCAGTATTTT.